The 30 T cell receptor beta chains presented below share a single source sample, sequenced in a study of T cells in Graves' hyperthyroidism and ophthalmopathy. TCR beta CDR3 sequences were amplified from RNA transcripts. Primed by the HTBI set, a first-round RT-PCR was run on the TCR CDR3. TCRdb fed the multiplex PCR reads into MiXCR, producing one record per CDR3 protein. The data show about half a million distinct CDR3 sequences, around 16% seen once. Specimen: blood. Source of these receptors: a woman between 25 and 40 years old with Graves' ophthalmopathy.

The CDR3 nucleotides are TGTGCCAGCAGGCCTAACACCTACGATGGGGATGAGCAGTTCTTC. This translates into CASRPNTYDGDEQFF. The V gene is TRBV6-2 or TRBV6-3, the J gene TRBJ2-1, with D unresolved. CDR3 length: 15 residues. Germline V CDR1 and CDR2: MNHEY, SVGEGT. V lost 6 bases, J lost 8 bases, and 20 bases lay in between.

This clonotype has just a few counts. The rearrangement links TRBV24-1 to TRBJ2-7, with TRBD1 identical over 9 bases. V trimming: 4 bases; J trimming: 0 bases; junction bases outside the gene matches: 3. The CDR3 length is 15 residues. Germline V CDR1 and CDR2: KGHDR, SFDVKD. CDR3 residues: CATSDSTGGSYEQYF. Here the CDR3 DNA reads TGTGCCACCAGTGACTCGACAGGGGGCTCCTACGAGCAGTACTTC.

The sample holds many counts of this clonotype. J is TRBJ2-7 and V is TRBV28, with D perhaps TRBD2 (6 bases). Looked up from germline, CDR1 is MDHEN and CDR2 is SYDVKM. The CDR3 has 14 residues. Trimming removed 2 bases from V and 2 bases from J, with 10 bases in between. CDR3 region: CASSLAGLAYEQYF. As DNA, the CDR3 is TGTGCCAGCAGTTTAGCGGGACTGGCCTACGAGCAGTACTTC.

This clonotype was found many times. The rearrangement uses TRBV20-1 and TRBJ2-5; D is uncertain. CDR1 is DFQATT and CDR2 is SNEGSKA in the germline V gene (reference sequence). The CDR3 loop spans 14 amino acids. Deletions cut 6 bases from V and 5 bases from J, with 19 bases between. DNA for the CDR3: TGCAGTGCCCAACTGCCCTCCTCGGTGGAGACCCAGTACTTC. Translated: CSAQLPSSVETQYF.

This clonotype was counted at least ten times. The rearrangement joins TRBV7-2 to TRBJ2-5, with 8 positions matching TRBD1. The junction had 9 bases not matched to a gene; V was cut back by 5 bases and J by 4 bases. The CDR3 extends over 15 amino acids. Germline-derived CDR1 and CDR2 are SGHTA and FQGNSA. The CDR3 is CASSRQGGQGETQYF. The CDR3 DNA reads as TGTGCCAGCAGCAGACAGGGCGGACAGGGAGAGACCCAGTACTTC. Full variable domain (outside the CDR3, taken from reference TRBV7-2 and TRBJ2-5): GAGVSQSPSNKVTEKGKDVELRCDPISGHTALYWYRQSLGQGLEFLIYFQGNSAPDKSGLPSDRFSAERTGGSVSTLTIQRTQQEDSAVYLCASSRQGGQGETQYFGPGTRLLVL.

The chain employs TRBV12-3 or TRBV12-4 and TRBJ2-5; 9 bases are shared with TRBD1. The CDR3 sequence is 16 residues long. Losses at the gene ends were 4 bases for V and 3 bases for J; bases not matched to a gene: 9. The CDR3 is CASSSGSRTGEETQYF. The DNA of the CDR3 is TGTGCCAGCAGTTCCGGGTCGCGGACAGGGGAAGAGACCCAGTACTTC.

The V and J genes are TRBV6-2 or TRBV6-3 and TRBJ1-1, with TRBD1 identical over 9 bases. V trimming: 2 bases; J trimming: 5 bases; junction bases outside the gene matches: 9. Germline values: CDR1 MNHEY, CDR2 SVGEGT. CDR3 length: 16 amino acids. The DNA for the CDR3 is TGTGCCAGCAGTTACAGGGGGACAGGGCTTGCAACTGAAGCTTTCTTT. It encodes CASSYRGTGLATEAFF.

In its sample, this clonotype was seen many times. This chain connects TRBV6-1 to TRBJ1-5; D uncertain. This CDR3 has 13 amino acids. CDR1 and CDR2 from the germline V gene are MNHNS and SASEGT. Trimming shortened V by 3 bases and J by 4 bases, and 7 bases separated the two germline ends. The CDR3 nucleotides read TGTGCCAGCAGTGAGTCTAGAAATCAGCCCCAGCATTTT. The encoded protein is CASSESRNQPQHF.

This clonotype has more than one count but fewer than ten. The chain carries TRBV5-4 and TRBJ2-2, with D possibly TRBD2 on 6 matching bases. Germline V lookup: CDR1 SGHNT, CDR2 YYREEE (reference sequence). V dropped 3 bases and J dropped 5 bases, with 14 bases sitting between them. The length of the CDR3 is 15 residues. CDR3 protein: CASSSPGARTGELFF. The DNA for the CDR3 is TGTGCCAGCAGCTCGCCGGGAGCCCGTACCGGGGAGCTGTTTTTT.

This chain's CDR3 is CASSPVSPDGNEQFF. CDR3 DNA: TGTGCCAGCAGTCCGGTTTCCCCTGATGGCAATGAGCAGTTCTTC. The J gene is TRBJ2-1, the V gene TRBV12-3 or TRBV12-4; D unresolved. V dropped 5 bases and J dropped 6 bases, with 17 bases sitting between them. The CDR3 is 15 amino acids.

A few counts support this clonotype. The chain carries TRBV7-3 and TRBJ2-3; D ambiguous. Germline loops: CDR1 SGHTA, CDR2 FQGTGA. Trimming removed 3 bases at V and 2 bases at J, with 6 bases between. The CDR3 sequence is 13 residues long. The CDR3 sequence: CASSFSLTDTQYF. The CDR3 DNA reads TGTGCCAGCAGCTTCTCTCTCACAGATACGCAGTATTTT. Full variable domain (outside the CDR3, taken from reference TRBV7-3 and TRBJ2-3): GAGVSQTPSNKVTEKGKYVELRCDPISGHTALYWYRQSLGQGPEFLIYFQGTGAADDSGLPNDRFFAVRPEGSVSTLKIQRTERGDSAVYLCASSFSLTDTQYFGPGTRLTVL.

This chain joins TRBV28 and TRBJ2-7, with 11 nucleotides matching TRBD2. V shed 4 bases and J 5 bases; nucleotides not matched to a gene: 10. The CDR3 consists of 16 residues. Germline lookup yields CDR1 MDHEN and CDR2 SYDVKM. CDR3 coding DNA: TGTGCCAGCAGTTCCGACCGGCTAGCGGGAGGCCACGAGCAGTACTTC. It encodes CASSSDRLAGGHEQYF.

The CDR3 region is CASSYPGGGQETQYF. DNA for the CDR3: TGTGCCAGCAGTTACCCAGGGGGGGGGCAAGAGACCCAGTACTTC. This chain joins TRBV6-2 or TRBV6-3 and TRBJ2-5; tentatively, D is TRBD1 or TRBD2 (7 bases each). The CDR3 sequence is 15 residues long. The germline V gene encodes CDR1 MNHEY and CDR2 SVGEGT. The germline V and J ends were trimmed by 2 bases and 2 bases, with 12 bases remaining between them.

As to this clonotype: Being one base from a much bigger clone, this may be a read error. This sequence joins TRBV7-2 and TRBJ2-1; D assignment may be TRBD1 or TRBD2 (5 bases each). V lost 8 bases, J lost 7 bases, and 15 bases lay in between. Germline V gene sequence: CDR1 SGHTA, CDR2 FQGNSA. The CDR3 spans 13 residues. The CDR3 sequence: CASGLDGANEQFF. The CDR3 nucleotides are TGTGCCAGCGGCCTAGACGGGGCGAATGAGCAGTTCTTC.

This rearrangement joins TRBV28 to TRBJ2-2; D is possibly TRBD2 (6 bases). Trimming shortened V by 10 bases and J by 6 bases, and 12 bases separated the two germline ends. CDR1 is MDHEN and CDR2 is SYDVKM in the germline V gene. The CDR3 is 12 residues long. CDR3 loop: CATGLEAGELFF. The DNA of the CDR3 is TGTGCCACGGGACTGGAGGCCGGGGAGCTGTTTTTT.

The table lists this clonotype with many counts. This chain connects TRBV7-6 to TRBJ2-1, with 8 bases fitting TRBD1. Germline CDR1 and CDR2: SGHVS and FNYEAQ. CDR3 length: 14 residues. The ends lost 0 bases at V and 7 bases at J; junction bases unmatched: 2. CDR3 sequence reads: CASSLARGLNEQFF. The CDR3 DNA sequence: TGTGCCAGCAGCTTAGCCAGGGGGCTTAATGAGCAGTTCTTC.

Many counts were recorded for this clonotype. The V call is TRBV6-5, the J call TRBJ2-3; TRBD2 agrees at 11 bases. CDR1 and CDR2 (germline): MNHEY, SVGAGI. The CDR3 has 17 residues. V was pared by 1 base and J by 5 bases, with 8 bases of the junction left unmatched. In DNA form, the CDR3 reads TGTGCCAGCAGTTACTTCTTAGCGGGAGGGCCCGTAGATACGCAGTATTTT. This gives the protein CASSYFLAGGPVDTQYF.

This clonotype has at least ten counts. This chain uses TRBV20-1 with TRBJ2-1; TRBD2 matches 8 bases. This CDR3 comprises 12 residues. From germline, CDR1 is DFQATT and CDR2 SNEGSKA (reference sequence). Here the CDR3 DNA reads TGCAGCGTGGCGGGAGGCCTCCGACACCAGTTCTTC. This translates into CSVAGGLRHQFF.

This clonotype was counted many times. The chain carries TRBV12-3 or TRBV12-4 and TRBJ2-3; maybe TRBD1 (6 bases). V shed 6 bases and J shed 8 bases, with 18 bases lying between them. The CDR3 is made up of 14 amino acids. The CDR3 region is CASSSGQASGTQYF. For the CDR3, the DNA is TGTGCCAGCAGCTCGGGACAAGCGTCGGGTACGCAGTATTTT.

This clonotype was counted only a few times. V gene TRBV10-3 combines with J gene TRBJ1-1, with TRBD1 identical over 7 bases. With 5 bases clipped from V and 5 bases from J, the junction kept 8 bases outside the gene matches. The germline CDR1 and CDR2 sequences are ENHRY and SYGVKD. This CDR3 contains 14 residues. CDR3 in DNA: TGTGCCATCAGTATGGGGGCAGGGGGGACTGAAGCTTTCTTT. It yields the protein CAISMGAGGTEAFF.

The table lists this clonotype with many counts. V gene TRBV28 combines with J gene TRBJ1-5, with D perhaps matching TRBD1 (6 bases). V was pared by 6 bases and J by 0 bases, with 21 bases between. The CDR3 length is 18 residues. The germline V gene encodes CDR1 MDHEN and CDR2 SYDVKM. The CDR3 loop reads CASSLMWGRGVSNQPQHF. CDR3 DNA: TGTGCCAGCAGCTTGATGTGGGGGCGAGGAGTTAGCAATCAGCCCCAGCATTTT. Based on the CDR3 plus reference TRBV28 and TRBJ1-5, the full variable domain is DVKVTQSSRYLVKRTGEKVFLECVQDMDHENMFWYRQDPGLGLRLIYFSYDVKMKEKGDIPEGYSVSREKKERFSLILESASTNQTSMYLCASSLMWGRGVSNQPQHFGDGTRLSIL.

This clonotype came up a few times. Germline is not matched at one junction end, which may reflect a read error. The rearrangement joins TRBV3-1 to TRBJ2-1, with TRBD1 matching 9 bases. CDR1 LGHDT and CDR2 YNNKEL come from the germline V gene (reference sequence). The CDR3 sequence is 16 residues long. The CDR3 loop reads CTSSLRQGGSYNEQFF. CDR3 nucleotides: TGTACCAGCAGCCTTAGACAGGGGGGCTCCTACAATGAGCAGTTCTTC.

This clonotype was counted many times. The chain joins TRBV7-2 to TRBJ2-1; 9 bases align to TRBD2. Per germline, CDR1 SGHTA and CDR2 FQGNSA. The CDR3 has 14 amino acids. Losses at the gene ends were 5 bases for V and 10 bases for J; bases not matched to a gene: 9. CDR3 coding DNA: TGTGCCAGCAGCCTCCTAGGGCTAGCGGGAGAGCAGTTCTTC. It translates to CASSLLGLAGEQFF.

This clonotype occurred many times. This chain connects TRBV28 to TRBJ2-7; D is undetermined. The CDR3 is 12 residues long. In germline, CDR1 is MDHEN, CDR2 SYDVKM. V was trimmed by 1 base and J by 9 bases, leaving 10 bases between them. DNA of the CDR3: TGTGCCAGCAGTTTATCGAGCCCTGCGCAGTACTTC. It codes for CASSLSSPAQYF.

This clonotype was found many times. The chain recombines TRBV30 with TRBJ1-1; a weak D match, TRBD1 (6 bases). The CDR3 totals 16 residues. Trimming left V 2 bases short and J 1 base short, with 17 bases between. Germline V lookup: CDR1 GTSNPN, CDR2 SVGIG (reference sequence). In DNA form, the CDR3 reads TGTGCCTGGAGTCAATATGCGGGACACTCGAACACTGAAGCTTTCTTT. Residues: CAWSQYAGHSNTEAFF.

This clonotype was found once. CDR3 DNA sequence: TGTGCCAGCAGCGTAGATTCAAGGGAAGAGACCCAGTACTTC. It codes for CASSVDSREETQYF. This rearrangement joins TRBV9 to TRBJ2-5, with unresolved D. There are 14 residues in the CDR3. Trimming removed 0 bases at V and 3 bases at J, with 9 bases between. Germline CDR1 SGDLS, CDR2 YYNGEE.

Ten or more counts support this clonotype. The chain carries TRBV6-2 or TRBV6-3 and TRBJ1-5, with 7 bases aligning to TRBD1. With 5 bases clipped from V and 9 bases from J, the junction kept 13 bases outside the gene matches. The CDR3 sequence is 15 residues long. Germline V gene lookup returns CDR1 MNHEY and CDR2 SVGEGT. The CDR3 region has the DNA TGTGCCAGCAGTCAAGACAGGGCCCGCAAGGGGCCCCAGCATTTT. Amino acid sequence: CASSQDRARKGPQHF.

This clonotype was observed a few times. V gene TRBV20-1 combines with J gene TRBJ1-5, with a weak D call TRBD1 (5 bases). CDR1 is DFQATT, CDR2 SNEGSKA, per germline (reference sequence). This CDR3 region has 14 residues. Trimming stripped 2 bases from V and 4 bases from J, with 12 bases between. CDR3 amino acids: CSARPGTANQPQHF. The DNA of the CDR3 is TGCAGTGCTAGACCCGGGACGGCGAATCAGCCCCAGCATTTT.

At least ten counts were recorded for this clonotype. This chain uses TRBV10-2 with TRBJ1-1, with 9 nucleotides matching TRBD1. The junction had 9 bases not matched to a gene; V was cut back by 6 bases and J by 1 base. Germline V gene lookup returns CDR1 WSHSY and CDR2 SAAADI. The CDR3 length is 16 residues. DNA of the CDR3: TGCGCCAGCAGAGGGTCTGGACAGGGGAGGAACACTGAAGCTTTCTTT. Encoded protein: CASRGSGQGRNTEAFF.

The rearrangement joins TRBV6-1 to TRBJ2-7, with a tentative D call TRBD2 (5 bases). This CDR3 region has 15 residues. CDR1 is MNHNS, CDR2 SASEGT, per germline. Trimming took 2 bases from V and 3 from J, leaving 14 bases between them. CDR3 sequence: CASSERGFQLYEQYF. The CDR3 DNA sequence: TGTGCCAGCAGTGAACGGGGTTTCCAGCTCTACGAGCAGTACTTC.